This T cell receptor beta chain was obtained from a study of blood T cell repertoires in COVID-19 (dated by TCRdb to about 2020). Regarding the complete study: Samples covering the acute and convalescent phases of COVID-19 were provided by collaborators in the United States, Italy and Spain. The samples were drawn from the first 160 participants of the ongoing ImmuneRACE study and from 1,254 subjects provided by 6 global collaborators. Where available, HLA class I and class II types were obtained from metadata supplied by the sample provider rather than from assay-based typing. The repertoires were released in a freely available public database meant as a resource for research on the immune response to SARS-CoV-2. The prospective study material was composed of cDNA or gDNA derived from T cells, B-cell-depleted T cells, or PBMCs. Sample metadata almost always included a de-identified subject ID, COVID-19 status, age in years and sex. Deeply sampled blood TCRbeta repertoires from subjects exposed to, actively infected with, or recovered from COVID-19 were included in the dataset. Summary of the overall study and its limitations: The amount of clinical and demographic metadata varied by source and participant and was provided uncurated.

To note about this clone: Its antigen remains unidentified. Per-base qualities were not stored, and no clone one base away is much larger.

The immunoSEQ Assay, a bias-controlled multiplex PCR, was used to amplify TCRbeta CDR3 regions from genomic DNA. From the authors' description of their analysis: The number of nucleated cells in each sample was estimated by amplification of reference gene primers within the assay. To quantify the absolute abundance of each unique TCRbeta CDR3 rearrangement, sequence reads were collapsed and filtered. For each sample, productive Simpson clonality was calculated by taking the square root of Simpson's diversity index across productive rearrangements. Here the immuneACCESS table is served through TCRdb, limited to in-frame sequences with V and J called. Missing clones are a known gap in these copies; in checked studies unresolved V genes cover under half, and the rest lacks a known reason. V, J and clone size are those of that table, while D and trimming were read from the DNA. The sample has some 290,000 clones on record, 85% to 95% of them singletons. The biggest ten clones account for approximately 4.1% of the sample.

Clipping removes 1 base from V and 5 bases from J, with 8 as the unmatched junction base count. The CDR3 starts with the cysteine, ends with the phenylalanine, and has 15 residues. Left in the record is the CDR3 DNA by itself, 45 bases read in frame from the first base. The germline V gene gives CDR1 as LGHNA and CDR2 as YSLEER. Enrolling through a virtual design, the prospective study's participants ranged in age from roughly 18 to 89 years and lived across roughly 24 United States geographic areas. In the prospective study, cohorts were assigned on the basis of participant-reported clinical history obtained from a screening survey and a study questionnaire. Exposed participants had been in contact with someone with a PCR-confirmed or clinician-diagnosed COVID-19 case within 2 weeks of study entry. In the prospective study, whole blood, serum and a nasopharyngeal or oropharyngeal swab were collected from each participant by mobile phlebotomists. Additional blood draws and questionnaires over a roughly two-month period could optionally be provided by prospective study participants. Before DNA extraction, prospective study blood samples were shipped either frozen or at room temperature.

The sequenced sample consisted of PBMCs or T cells enriched from blood (not recorded which). The chain is encoded by TRBV4-3 joined to TRBJ2-7; 7 bases in the junction line up with TRBD1. The receptor's source is a woman in her twenties or thirties who had been exposed to COVID-19. The DNA sequence follows: TGCGCCAGCAGCCAAGCCTGGACAGGACGCCACGAGCAGTACTTC. Translated, this is CASSQAWTGRHEQYF.